This entry lists 28 T cell receptor beta chains sequenced from one sample in a study of OX40 agonist ivuxolimab in advanced cancers. Library generation was performed with the immunoSEQ multiplex PCR assay. Sourced from immuneACCESS, this table was stored by TCRdb with only in-frame sequences that have V and J called. A share of the clones is absent; for the studies checked, an unresolved V gene accounts for under half, and the remainder has no known explanation. The sample data list roughly 56,000 clones, and less than 90% of these were observed just once. Approximately 4.4% of the sample is in the top ten clones. The sample was CD4+ or CD8+ T cells sorted from blood, taken in a trial of the OX40 agonist ivuxolimab. The origin of the receptors is an adult with an advanced solid tumor such as melanoma, head and neck, liver or kidney cancer.

This chain joins TRBV5-6 and TRBJ2-1; TRBD1 matches 9 bases. Germline values: CDR1 SGHDT, CDR2 YYEEEE. The CDR3 sequence is 13 residues long. V was clipped by 3 bases and J by 8 bases; unmatched bases: 3. CDR3 residues: CASSSDRGHEQFF. The CDR3 region has the DNA TGTGCCAGCAGCTCGGACAGGGGTCATGAGCAGTTCTTC.

The chain has TRBV28 and TRBJ1-2, with 10 bases fitting TRBD1. Germline CDR1 MDHEN, CDR2 SYDVKM. CDR3 length equals 15 residues. The trim removed 6 bases at V and 7 bases at J, leaving 11 bases unmatched. This chain's CDR3 is CASRYRDRGNSGYTF. DNA of the CDR3: TGTGCCAGCAGGTATCGGGACAGGGGAAATAGTGGCTACACCTTC.

The chain couples TRBV4-1 to TRBJ2-3; TRBD1 might be the D (6 bases). The CDR3 covers 17 residues. Germline lookup yields CDR1 MGHRA and CDR2 YSYEKL. Trimming removed 0 bases at V and 10 bases at J, with 23 bases between. CDR3 loop: CASSQDDRSGVSLSQYF. The CDR3, as DNA: TGCGCCAGCAGCCAAGACGATCGGTCAGGGGTTTCCCTATCGCAGTATTTT.

The V and J genes are TRBV7-3 and TRBJ2-5, with 9 bases identical to TRBD2. Germline values: CDR1 SGHTA, CDR2 FQGTGA. V shed 2 bases and J 5 bases; nucleotides not matched to a gene: 6. The CDR3 is 15 residues long. The CDR3 sequence: CASSLFGGREETQYF. As DNA, the CDR3 is TGTGCCAGCAGCTTATTTGGCGGGAGGGAGGAGACCCAGTACTTC.

The CDR3 bases are TGTGCCAGCAGCAAAACGGGGGCGGACTACGAGCAGTACTTC. Amino acid sequence: CASSKTGADYEQYF. J is TRBJ2-7 and V is TRBV21-1. TRBV21-1 corresponds to a pseudogene. CDR3 length: 14 amino acids.

The chain has TRBV28 and TRBJ2-1; 12 nucleotides align to TRBD2. This CDR3 is built from 16 residues. V was pared by 2 bases and J by 3 bases, with 2 bases of the junction left unmatched. Germline values: CDR1 MDHEN, CDR2 SYDVKM. The CDR3 reads CASSLRTSGNYNEQFF. CDR3 nucleotide sequence: TGTGCCAGCAGTTTAAGGACTAGCGGGAACTACAATGAGCAGTTCTTC.

This chain connects TRBV7-8 to TRBJ2-7, with 8 nucleotides matching TRBD1. The J segment lost 2 bases and the V segment lost 1 base, leaving 7 bases of the junction unmatched. Per the germline V gene, CDR1 is SGHVS and CDR2 is FQNEAQ. This CDR3 comprises 16 residues. CDR3 sequence reads: CASSLGTGMKTYEQYF. The CDR3, as DNA: TGTGCCAGCAGCTTAGGGACAGGGATGAAAACCTACGAGCAGTACTTC. The full variable domain, rest sourced from reference TRBV7-8 and TRBJ2-7, is GAGVSQSPRYKVAKRGQDVALRCDPISGHVSLFWYQQALGQGPEFLTYFQNEAQLDKSGLPSDRFFAERPEGSVSTLKIQRTQQEDSAVYLCASSLGTGMKTYEQYFGPGTRLTVT.

This sequence joins TRBV5-3 and TRBJ1-2; D is undetermined. TRBV5-3 is reported as an ORF; its role is uncertain. The CDR3 has 14 amino acids. Trimming left V 8 bases short and J 4 bases short, with 18 bases between. The CDR3 DNA reads as TGTGCCAGCAGCCGTGGGGTCCGGATCTATGGCTACACCTTC. Translating it yields CASSRGVRIYGYTF.

The chain employs TRBV7-2 and TRBJ2-7; D remains ambiguous. Trimming left V 5 bases short and J 3 bases short, with 8 bases between. The CDR3 extends over 12 amino acids. Germline V gene sequence: CDR1 SGHTA, CDR2 FQGNSA. The CDR3, as DNA: TGTGCCAGCAGCCCGACCGACTACGAGCAGTACTTC. Its protein is CASSPTDYEQYF.

This clone was picked up one time. The V gene is TRBV11-2, the J gene TRBJ1-4; D may be TRBD1 (5 bases). Germline V gives CDR1 SGHAT, CDR2 FQNNGV. The CDR3 runs to 14 residues. Trimming shortened V by 4 bases and J by 4 bases, and 10 bases separated the two germline ends. Here the CDR3 reads CASSSAGGNEKLFF. CDR3 nucleotides: TGTGCCAGCAGCTCGGCCGGGGGTAATGAAAAACTGTTTTTT. The full variable domain, with the rest looked up from reference TRBV11-2 and TRBJ1-4, is EAGVAQSPRYKIIEKRQSVAFWCNPISGHATLYWYQQILGQGPKLLIQFQNNGVVDDSQLPKDRFSAERLKGVDSTLKIQPAKLEDSAVYLCASSSAGGNEKLFFGSGTQLSVL.

This clone was detected once. The rearrangement uses TRBV12-5 and TRBJ2-5; 7 bases are shared with TRBD1. The CDR3 sequence is 13 residues long. With 6 bases clipped from V and 5 bases from J, the junction kept 6 bases outside the gene matches. Looked up from germline, CDR1 is LGHNT and CDR2 is FRNRAP. This CDR3 reads CASGRGHRETQYF. DNA of the CDR3: TGTGCTAGTGGGAGGGGGCATCGGGAGACCCAGTACTTC. The full variable domain, its missing parts supplied by reference TRBV12-5 and TRBJ2-5, is DARVTQTPRHKVTEMGQEVTMRCQPILGHNTVFWYRQTMMQGLELLAYFRNRAPLDDSGMPKDRFSAEMPDATLATLKIQPSEPRDSAVYFCASGRGHRETQYFGPGTRLLVL.

This rearrangement joins TRBV18 to TRBJ1-1; D gene unclear. The ends were cut back, 0 bases at V and 0 bases at J, with 11 bases in the middle. The germline V gene has CDR1 KGHSH and CDR2 LQKENI. This CDR3 comprises 16 residues. The CDR3 nucleotides read TGTGCCAGCTCACCACCGTTTCCCCCAATGAACACTGAAGCTTTCTTT. It encodes CASSPPFPPMNTEAFF. Full variable domain (rest looked up from reference TRBV18 and TRBJ1-1): NAGVMQNPRHLVRRRGQEARLRCSPMKGHSHVYWYRQLPEEGLKFMVYLQKENIIDESGMPKERFSAEFPKEGPSILRIQQVVRGDSAAYFCASSPPFPPMNTEAFFGQGTRLTVV.

The chain links TRBV15 to TRBJ2-5; TRBD1 is a possible D gene (5 bases). The CDR3 spans 16 residues. With 1 base removed from V and 5 bases from J, the gap between germline ends came to 17 bases. The germline CDR1 and CDR2 sequences are LNHNV and YYDKDF (reference sequence). CDR3 protein: CATSRVLDRQPETQYF. CDR3 DNA sequence: TGTGCCACCAGCAGAGTCCTAGACAGACAACCGGAGACCCAGTACTTC.

V is TRBV5-3 and J is TRBJ2-3, with D unresolved. Being an ORF, TRBV5-3 has a function that is uncertain. V lost 4 bases to trimming and J lost 6 bases, with 9 bases between them. The CDR3 is 12 residues long. CDR3 protein: CARSPCPDTQYF. CDR3 coding DNA: TGTGCCAGAAGCCCCTGTCCGGATACGCAGTATTTT.

The chain links TRBV7-2 to TRBJ2-7; weak D call: TRBD2 (6 bases). V lost 3 bases and J 4 bases, leaving 16 bases between the germline ends. The CDR3 has 15 residues. Looked up from germline, CDR1 is SGHTA and CDR2 is FQGNSA. CDR3 nucleotide sequence: TGTGCCAGCAGCTTGCGCCGGGACGGGAGTTACGAGCAGTACTTC. Translated, it gives CASSLRRDGSYEQYF.

The chain recombines TRBV6-5 with TRBJ1-6, with D unresolved. V lost 6 bases and J 3 bases, leaving 9 bases between the germline ends. The germline V gene encodes CDR1 MNHEY and CDR2 SVGAGI. The CDR3 runs 14 residues. Here the CDR3 DNA reads TGTGCCAGCAGGGAGGGAAACTATAATTCACCCCTCCACTTT. Its protein product is CASREGNYNSPLHF.

The rearrangement links TRBV28 to TRBJ1-6; TRBD1 is a possible D gene (5 bases). Trimming shortened V by 2 bases and J by 1 base, and 9 bases separated the two germline ends. The V gene's germline CDR1 is MDHEN and CDR2 SYDVKM. The CDR3 extends over 16 amino acids. CDR3 in DNA: TGTGCCAGCAGTTTACGCACAGGATCCTATAATTCACCCCTCCACTTT. It translates to CASSLRTGSYNSPLHF.

CDR3 sequence (DNA): TGTGCCAGCAGCACCACGGGGGAGAGCGCTGAAGCTTTCTTT. Translation: CASSTTGESAEAFF. The J gene is TRBJ1-1, the V gene TRBV7-9; tentatively, D is TRBD1 (5 bases). CDR1 SEHNR and CDR2 FQNEAQ come from the germline V gene (reference sequence). V gave up 5 bases and J gave up 6 bases, with 16 bases separating them. The CDR3 consists of 14 residues. The variable domain in full, completed from reference TRBV7-9 and TRBJ1-1, reads DTGVSQNPRHKITKRGQNVTFRCDPISEHNRLYWYRQTLGQGPEFLTYFQNEAQLEKSRLLSDRFSAERPKGSFSTLEIQRTEQGDSAMYLCASSTTGESAEAFFGQGTRLTVV.

The J gene is TRBJ2-7, the V gene TRBV11-2; 9 nucleotides agree with TRBD1. Germline-derived CDR1 and CDR2 are SGHAT and FQNNGV. The CDR3 loop spans 14 amino acids. V gave up 2 bases and J gave up 9 bases; unmatched junction bases: 8. For the CDR3, the DNA is TGTGCCAGCAGCTTACAAGGACAGGGGAACGGGCAGTACTTC. This codes for CASSLQGQGNGQYF.

The V and J genes are TRBV7-8 and TRBJ2-1; TRBD2 matches at 8 bases. This CDR3 spans 15 amino acids. Germline CDR1 is SGHVS and CDR2 is FQNEAQ. J gave up 2 bases and V 2 bases, and 2 bases lay outside the gene matches. This chain's CDR3 is CASSLSGGAYNEQFF. CDR3 DNA: TGTGCCAGCAGCTTATCCGGGGGGGCCTACAATGAGCAGTTCTTC.

This clone was observed a single time. The chain employs TRBV6-1 and TRBJ1-3; D is unresolved. This CDR3 is built from 15 residues. The V gene's germline CDR1 is MNHNS and CDR2 SASEGT. Trimming pared 7 bases from V and 0 bases from J, leaving 13 bases between. For the CDR3, the DNA is TGTGCCAGCATGGGCACCGCAATCTCTGGAAACACCATATATTTT. Amino acids: CASMGTAISGNTIYF.

Regarding this clone: Distinct nucleotide sequences in the sample also encode this CDR3. CDR3 region: CASSRGHNQPQHF. In DNA, the CDR3 is TGTGCCAGCAGTAGGGGGCACAATCAGCCCCAGCATTTT. The V gene is TRBV28, the J gene TRBJ1-5; 7 nucleotides align to TRBD1. After removal of 5 bases from V and 3 bases from J, the junction contained 1 base not matched to a gene. CDR1 and CDR2 (germline): MDHEN, SYDVKM. This CDR3 is built from 13 residues.

Remarks on this clone: The limits of the CDR3 on the DNA are not certain, so only TCRdb's listed CDR3 is given. V gene TRBV11-2 combines with J gene TRBJ1-2. The CDR3 numbers 12 amino acids, ends counted. The germline CDR1 and CDR2 sequences are SGHAT and FQNNGV. This CDR3 is CASSLEVGPGTF.

The genes are TRBV19 and TRBJ2-5, with 11 bases matching TRBD1. This CDR3 contains 14 residues. Germline V gene data show CDR1 as LNHDA and CDR2 as SQIVND (reference sequence). V lost 8 bases to trimming and J lost 1 base; unmatched junction nucleotides: 3. The CDR3 bases are TGTGCCAGTTCCGGGACAGGGGGCCAAGAGACCCAGTACTTC. Translating gives CASSGTGGQETQYF.

The J gene is TRBJ2-7, the V gene TRBV5-1; the D gene is possibly TRBD1 (7 bases). The germline gives CDR1 SGHRS, CDR2 YFSETQ. The CDR3 is 15 amino acids. Trimming took 4 bases from V and 4 from J, leaving 18 bases between them. This CDR3 is CASSGDREVEYEQYF. CDR3 bases: TGCGCCAGCAGCGGTGACAGGGAGGTTGAATACGAGCAGTACTTC. The variable domain in full, with the rest retrieved from reference TRBV5-1 and TRBJ2-7, is KAGVTQTPRYLIKTRGQQVTLSCSPISGHRSVSWYQQTPGQGLQFLFEYFSETQRNKGNFPGRFSGRQFSNSRSEMNVSTLELGDSALYLCASSGDREVEYEQYFGPGTRLTVT.

This clone was observed a few times. This chain joins TRBV6-1 and TRBJ2-7; D might be TRBD1 or TRBD2, each matching 5 bases. The CDR3 runs 14 residues. The germline V gene has CDR1 MNHNS and CDR2 SASEGT. Trimming took 5 bases from V and 2 from J, leaving 13 bases between them. The CDR3 DNA follows: TGTGCCAGCAGTACCCGGGACGGAGCCTACGAGCAGTACTTC. Its translation: CASSTRDGAYEQYF.

The V and J genes are TRBV5-4 and TRBJ1-1; D might be TRBD1 (5 bases). Looked up from germline, CDR1 is SGHNT and CDR2 is YYREEE (reference sequence). Trimming removed 4 bases from V and 3 bases from J, with 13 bases in between. The CDR3 is made up of 14 amino acids. CDR3 sequence (DNA): TGTGCCAGCAGCCGGCTAGGGGTGGACACTGAAGCTTTCTTT. Translating it yields CASSRLGVDTEAFF.

This clone has a single count. J is TRBJ2-7 and V is TRBV11-2, with 7 bases identical to TRBD2. With 5 bases clipped from V and 2 bases from J, the junction kept 6 bases outside the gene matches. Germline CDR1 SGHAT, CDR2 FQNNGV. The CDR3 is 14 residues long. CDR3: CASSNSGTTYEQYF. The CDR3 DNA reads TGTGCCAGCAGCAATTCCGGGACTACCTACGAGCAGTACTTC.